The T cell receptor beta chain described here comes from a study of blood T cell repertoires in COVID-19. Study-wide context: T cells, B-cell-depleted T cells, or PBMCs provided the cDNA or gDNA that served as material.

Germline V gene lookup returns CDR1 WSHSY and CDR2 SAAADI. Trimming cost V 8 bases and J 0 bases, with 17 bases left between them. This CDR3 has 16 amino acids. In the original processing: Researchers report that nucleated cell counts were estimated from reference gene primer amplification. Some clones are missing from TCRdb's copy, which holds only in-frame ones; the method was immunoSEQ multiplex PCR. That table is the source of V, J and clone size, and D and trimming were worked out from the DNA. Found here are approximately 70,000 clones, around 83% of them singletons; the top ten hold around 10%.

The chain recombines TRBV10-2 with TRBJ1-3; no definite D call. Sample: peripheral blood. The sequence derives from a woman of 80 years or more with acute or convalescent COVID-19. The CDR3 DNA sequence: TGCGCCAGCGGGCCCAGGCAAGCTTTCTCTGGAAACACCATATATTTT. This codes for CASGPRQAFSGNTIYF.